This T cell receptor (beta chain) comes out of a study of T-cell reconstitution after alpha-beta-depleted transplantation in children listed by TCRdb under 2016. Study-level background: Using TCR repertoire profiling, the study quantitatively followed how T-cell immune reconstitution unfolded in children after TCRalphabeta/CD19-depleted allogeneic hematopoietic cell transplantation. Overall study results and their limits: Hyperexpanded clone frequencies declined over subsequent months; after one year, T-cell counts and TCRbeta diversity were mostly attributed to newly produced T cells. About two months after transplant, the apparently early recovery of alphabetaT-cell counts reportedly depended on just several hundred clones that had expanded rapidly and came from non-depleted graft cells. In some patients, high TCRbeta diversity at day 60 was attributed to recipient T cells and intrathymic progenitors that had survived conditioning.

What this sample's treatment or condition label stands for: allogeneic hematopoietic cell transplantation with graft depleted of TCRalphabeta T cells and CD19 B cells. The children who served as transplant recipients had been given grafts of TCRalphabeta/CD19-depleted allogeneic hematopoietic cells. The table lists this clonotype with many counts. No antigen is known for it. Within one base of it there is no much larger clone, and no base qualities were kept. V loses 6 bases at its end and J loses 10 bases; junction bases beyond the gene matches: 12. From cysteine to phenylalanine, the CDR3 is 14 amino acids long. Just the 42-base CDR3 DNA is kept, in frame starting at base 1. Sequences DFQATT (CDR1) and SNEGSKA (CDR2) are obtained from the germline V gene (reference sequence). The library was obtained by PCR. Reads for this sample came from an Illumina HiSeq 2500. Molecular barcoding was employed in the preparation of TCR libraries, with unique molecular identifiers being used to normalize TCRbeta repertoire quantification. Using fastp trimming at Q25 and MiXCR clonotype assembly, TCRdb reanalyzed the public sequencing data and kept in-frame beta chains. Merged by CDR3 protein, the rows form single entries marked with the most common genes and DNA. The sample table records around 190,000 distinct CDR3 sequences; about 6.6% of these occur just once. Less than 7% of the sample lies in the top ten.

The rearranged chain carries TRBV20-1 and TRBJ2-1; TRBD1 fits 10 bases in the junction. The receptor was isolated from a boy aged 2 to 10 with acute lymphoblastic leukemia, due to receive a stem cell transplant. The specimen was PBMCs, collected before TCRalphabeta/CD19-depleted stem cell transplant. Here the CDR3 is given as CSAKTGTGDWEQFF. The DNA sequence is TGCAGTGCCAAAACCGGGACAGGGGATTGGGAGCAGTTCTTC.